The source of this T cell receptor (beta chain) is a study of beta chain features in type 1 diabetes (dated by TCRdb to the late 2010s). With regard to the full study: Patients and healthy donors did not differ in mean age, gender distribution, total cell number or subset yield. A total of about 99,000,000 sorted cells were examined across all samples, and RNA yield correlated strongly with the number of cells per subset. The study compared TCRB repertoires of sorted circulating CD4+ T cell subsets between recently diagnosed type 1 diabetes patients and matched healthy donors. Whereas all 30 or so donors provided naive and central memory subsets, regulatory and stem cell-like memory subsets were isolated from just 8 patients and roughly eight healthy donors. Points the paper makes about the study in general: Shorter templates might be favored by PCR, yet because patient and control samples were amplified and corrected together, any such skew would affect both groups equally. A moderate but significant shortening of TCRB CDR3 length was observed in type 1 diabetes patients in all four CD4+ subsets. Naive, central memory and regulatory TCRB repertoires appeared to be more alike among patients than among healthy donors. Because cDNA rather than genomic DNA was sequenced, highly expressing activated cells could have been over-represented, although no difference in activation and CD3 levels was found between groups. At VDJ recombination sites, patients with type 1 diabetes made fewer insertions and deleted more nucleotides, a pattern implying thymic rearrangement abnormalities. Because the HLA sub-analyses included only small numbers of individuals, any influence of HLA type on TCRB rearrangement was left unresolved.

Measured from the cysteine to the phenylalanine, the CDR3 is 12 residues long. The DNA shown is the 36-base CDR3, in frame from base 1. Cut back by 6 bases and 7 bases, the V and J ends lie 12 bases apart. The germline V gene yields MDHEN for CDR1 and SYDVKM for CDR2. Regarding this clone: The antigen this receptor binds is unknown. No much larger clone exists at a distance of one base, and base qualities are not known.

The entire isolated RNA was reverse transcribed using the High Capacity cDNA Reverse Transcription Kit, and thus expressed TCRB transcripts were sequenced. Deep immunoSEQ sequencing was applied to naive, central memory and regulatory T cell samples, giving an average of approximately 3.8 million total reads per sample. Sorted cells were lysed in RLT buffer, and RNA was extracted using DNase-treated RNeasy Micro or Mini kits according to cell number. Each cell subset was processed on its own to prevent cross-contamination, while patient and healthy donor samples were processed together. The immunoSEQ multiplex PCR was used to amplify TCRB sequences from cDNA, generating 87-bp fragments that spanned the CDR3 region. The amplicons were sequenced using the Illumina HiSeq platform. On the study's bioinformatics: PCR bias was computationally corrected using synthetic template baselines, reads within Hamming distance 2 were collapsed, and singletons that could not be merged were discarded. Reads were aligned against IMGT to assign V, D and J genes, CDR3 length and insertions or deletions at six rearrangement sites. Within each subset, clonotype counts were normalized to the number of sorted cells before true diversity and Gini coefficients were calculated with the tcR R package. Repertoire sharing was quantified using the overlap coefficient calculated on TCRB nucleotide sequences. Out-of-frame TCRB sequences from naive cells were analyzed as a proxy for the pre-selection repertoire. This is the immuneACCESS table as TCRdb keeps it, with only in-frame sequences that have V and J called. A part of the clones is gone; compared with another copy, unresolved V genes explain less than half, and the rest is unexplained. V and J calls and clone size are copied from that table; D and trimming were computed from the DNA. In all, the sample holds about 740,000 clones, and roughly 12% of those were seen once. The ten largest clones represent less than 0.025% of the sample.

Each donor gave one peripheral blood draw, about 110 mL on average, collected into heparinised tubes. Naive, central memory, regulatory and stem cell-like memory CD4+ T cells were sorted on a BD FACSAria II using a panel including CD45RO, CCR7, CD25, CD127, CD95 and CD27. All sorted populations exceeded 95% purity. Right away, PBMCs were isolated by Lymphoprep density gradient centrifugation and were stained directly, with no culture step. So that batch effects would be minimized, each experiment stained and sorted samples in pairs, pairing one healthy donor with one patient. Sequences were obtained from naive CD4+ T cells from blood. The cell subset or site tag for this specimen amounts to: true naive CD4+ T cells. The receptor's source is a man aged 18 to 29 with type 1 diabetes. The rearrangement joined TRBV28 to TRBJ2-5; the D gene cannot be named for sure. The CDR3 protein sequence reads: CASRVSPGTQYF. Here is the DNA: TGTGCCAGCAGAGTGAGCCCTGGGACCCAGTACTTC.